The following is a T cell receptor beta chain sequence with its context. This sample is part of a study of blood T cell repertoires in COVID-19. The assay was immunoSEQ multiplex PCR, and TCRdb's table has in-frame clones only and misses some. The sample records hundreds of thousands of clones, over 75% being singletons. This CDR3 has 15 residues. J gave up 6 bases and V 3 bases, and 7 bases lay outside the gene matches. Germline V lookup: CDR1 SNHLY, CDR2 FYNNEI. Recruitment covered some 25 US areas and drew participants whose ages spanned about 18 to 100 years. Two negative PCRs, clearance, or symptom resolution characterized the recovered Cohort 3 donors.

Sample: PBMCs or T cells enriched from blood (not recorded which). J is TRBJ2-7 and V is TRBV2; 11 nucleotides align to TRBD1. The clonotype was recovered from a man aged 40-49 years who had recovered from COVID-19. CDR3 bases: TGTGCCAGCAGTGAGAGGACAGGGGGCCGCGGCGAGCAGTACTTC. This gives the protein CASSERTGGRGEQYF. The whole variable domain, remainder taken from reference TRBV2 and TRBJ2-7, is EPEVTQTPSHQVTQMGQEVILRCVPISNHLYFYWYRQILGQKVEFLVSFYNNEISEKSEIFDDQFSVERPDGSNFTLKIRSTKLEDSAMYFCASSERTGGRGEQYFGPGTRLTVT.